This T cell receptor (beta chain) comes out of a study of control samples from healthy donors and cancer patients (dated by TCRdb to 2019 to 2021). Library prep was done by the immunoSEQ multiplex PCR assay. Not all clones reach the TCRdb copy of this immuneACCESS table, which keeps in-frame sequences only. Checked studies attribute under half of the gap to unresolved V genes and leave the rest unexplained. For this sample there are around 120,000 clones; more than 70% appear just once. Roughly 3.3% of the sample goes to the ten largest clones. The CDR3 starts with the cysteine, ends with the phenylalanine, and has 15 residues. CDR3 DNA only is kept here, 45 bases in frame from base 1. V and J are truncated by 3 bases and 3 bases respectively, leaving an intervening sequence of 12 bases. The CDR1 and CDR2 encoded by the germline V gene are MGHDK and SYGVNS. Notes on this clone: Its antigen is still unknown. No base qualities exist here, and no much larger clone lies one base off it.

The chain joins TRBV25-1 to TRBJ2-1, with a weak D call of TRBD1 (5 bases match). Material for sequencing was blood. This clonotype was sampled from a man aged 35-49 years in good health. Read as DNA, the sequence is TGTGCCAGCAGTGACAGGGCGGTGGACTACAATGAGCAGTTCTTC. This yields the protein CASSDRAVDYNEQFF.